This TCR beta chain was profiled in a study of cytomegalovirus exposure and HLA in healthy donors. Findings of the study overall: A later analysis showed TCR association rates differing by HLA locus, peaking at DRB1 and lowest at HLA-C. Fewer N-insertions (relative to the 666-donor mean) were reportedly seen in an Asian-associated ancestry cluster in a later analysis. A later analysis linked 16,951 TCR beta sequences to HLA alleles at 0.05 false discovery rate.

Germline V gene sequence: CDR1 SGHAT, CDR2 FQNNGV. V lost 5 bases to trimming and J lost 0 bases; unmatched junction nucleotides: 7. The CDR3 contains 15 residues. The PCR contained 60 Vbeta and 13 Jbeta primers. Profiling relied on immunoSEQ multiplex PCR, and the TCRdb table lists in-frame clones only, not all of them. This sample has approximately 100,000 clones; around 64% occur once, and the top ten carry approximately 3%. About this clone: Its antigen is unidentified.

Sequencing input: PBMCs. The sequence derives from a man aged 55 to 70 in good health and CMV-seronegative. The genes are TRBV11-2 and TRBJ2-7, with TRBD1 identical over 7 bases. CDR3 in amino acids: CASSTPGGASYEQYF. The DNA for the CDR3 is TGTGCCAGCAGCACCCCAGGGGGTGCCTCCTACGAGCAGTACTTC.